Following are 4 T cell receptor beta chains from one sample sequenced in a study of molecular identifiers for immune sequencing clone quantification. Each CDR3 protein gets one entry after TCRdb re-called the PCR reads with MiXCR. The table shows more than 550,000 distinct CDR3 sequences, with about 25% occurring only once. Sequencing was performed on naive CD8+ T cells from blood, with Jurkat cell RNA spiked in. Subset: FACS-sorted CD8+CD4-CCR7+CD45RA+ naive T cells. The receptor source for this set is a human donor in good health. Some libraries in this study had Jurkat cell RNA spiked in.

This clonotype appeared a single time. This may stem from a read error, because a much larger clone lies one nucleotide away. The chain uses TRBV6-5 and TRBJ2-5; D is uncertain. The germline CDR1 and CDR2 sequences are MNHEY and SVGAGI. This CDR3 spans 14 amino acids. The CDR3 DNA reads as TGTGCCAGCAGTTACATTAGTATTGGAGAGACCCCGTACTTC. As protein: CASSYISIGETPYF.

This clonotype was observed at least ten times. V is TRBV6-2 or TRBV6-3 and J is TRBJ1-5, with D unresolved. Germline V gene lookup returns CDR1 MNHEY and CDR2 SVGEGT. CDR3 length: 14 amino acids. V gave up 6 bases and J gave up 4 bases, with 13 bases separating them. Written as DNA, the CDR3 is TGTGCCAGCAGCAACAGAATCGGGAATCAGCCCCAGCATTTT. It translates to CASSNRIGNQPQHF.

This clonotype appeared a few times. The chain employs TRBV19 and TRBJ2-7; D not certain. The CDR3 covers 14 residues. The germline gives CDR1 LNHDA, CDR2 SQIVND (reference sequence). Between the trimmed V and J ends, which lost 5 bases and 3 bases, there was a span of 14 bases. The CDR3 region has the DNA TGTGCCAGTAGTTTCCAGAAAGGGTTCTACGAGCAGTACTTC. Residues: CASSFQKGFYEQYF.

This clonotype has only a few counts. This chain uses TRBV15 with TRBJ2-2, with 11 bases fitting TRBD2. Germline V gene sequence: CDR1 LNHNV, CDR2 YYDKDF (reference sequence). The CDR3 sequence is 17 residues long. V lost 1 base, J lost 3 bases, and 4 bases stayed unmatched. In DNA, the CDR3 is TGTGCCACCAGCAGAGGACTAGCGGGGACGGACACCGGGGAGCTGTTTTTT. Translated, it gives CATSRGLAGTDTGELFF. Full variable domain (rest looked up from reference TRBV15 and TRBJ2-2): DAMVIQNPRYQVTQFGKPVTLSCSQTLNHNVMYWYQQKSSQAPKLLFHYYDKDFNNEADTPDNFQSRRPNTSFCFLDIRSPGLGDTAMYLCATSRGLAGTDTGELFFGEGSRLTVL.